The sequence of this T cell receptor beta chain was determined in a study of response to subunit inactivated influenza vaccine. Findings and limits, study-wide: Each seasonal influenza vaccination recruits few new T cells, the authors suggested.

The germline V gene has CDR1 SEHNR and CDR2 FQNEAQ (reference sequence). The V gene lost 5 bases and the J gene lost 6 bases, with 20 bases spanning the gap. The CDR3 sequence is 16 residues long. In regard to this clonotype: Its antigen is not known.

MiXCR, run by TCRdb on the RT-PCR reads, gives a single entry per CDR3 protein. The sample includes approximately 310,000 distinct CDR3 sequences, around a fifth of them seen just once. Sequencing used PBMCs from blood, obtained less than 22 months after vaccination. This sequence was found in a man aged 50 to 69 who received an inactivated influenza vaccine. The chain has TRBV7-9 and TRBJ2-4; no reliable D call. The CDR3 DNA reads TGTGCCAGCAGCCCCCCTGGCGGAAGGACGAGAAACATTCAGTACTTC. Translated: CASSPPGGRTRNIQYF.